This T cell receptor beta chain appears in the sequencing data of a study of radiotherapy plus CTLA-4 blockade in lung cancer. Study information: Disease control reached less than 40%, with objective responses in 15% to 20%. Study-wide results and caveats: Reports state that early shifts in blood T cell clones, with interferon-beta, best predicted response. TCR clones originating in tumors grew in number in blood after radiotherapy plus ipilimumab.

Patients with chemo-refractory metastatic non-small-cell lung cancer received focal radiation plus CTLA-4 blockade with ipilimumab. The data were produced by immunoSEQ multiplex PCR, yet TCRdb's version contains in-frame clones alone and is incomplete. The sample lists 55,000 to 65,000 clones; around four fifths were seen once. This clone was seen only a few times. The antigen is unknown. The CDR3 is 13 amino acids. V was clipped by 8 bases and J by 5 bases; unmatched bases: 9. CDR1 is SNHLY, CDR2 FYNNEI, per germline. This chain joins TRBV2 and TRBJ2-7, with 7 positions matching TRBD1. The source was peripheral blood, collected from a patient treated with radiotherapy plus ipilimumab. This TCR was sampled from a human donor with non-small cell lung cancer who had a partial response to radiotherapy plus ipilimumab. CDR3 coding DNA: TGTGCCAGCCTTGGGGACAGTAGAGACGAGCAGTACTTC. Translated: CASLGDSRDEQYF.